The TCR beta chain described here comes from a study of cytomegalovirus exposure and HLA in healthy donors. Overall study findings and caveats: The study designated 160 or so TCR beta chains cytomegalovirus-associated.

About this clone itself: The antigen is not known.

The PCR was carried out with 60 Vbeta primers and 13 Jbeta primers. Measured with immunoSEQ multiplex PCR; TCRdb has only the in-frame clones, and not every one. The table has 150,000 to 200,000 clones, roughly 82% seen once. From germline, CDR1 is SGDLS and CDR2 YYNGEE. The CDR3 is 14 residues long. The junction had 9 bases not matched to a gene; V was cut back by 4 bases and J by 5 bases. Sequencing used PBMCs. V is TRBV9 and J is TRBJ2-7, with TRBD2 matching over 7 bases. The sequence came from a man aged 45-65 years in good health and CMV-seropositive. CDR3 protein: CASSKTTSNHEQYF. CDR3 nucleotides: TGTGCCAGCAGCAAAACGACTAGCAACCACGAGCAGTACTTC.